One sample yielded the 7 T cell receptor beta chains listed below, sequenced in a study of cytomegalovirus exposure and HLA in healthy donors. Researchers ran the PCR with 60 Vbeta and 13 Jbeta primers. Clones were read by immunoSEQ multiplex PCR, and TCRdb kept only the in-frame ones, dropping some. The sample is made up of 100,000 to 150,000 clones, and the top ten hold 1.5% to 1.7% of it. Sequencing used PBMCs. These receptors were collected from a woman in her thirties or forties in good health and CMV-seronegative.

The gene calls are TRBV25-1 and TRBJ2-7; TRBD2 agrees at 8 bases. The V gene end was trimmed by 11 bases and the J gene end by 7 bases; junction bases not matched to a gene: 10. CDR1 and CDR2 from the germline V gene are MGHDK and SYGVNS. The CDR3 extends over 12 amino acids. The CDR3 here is CAPGGGGVEQYF. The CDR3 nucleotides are TGTGCCCCCGGGGGGGGAGGGGTGGAGCAGTACTTC.

The CDR3 here is CASSTYRGGILVYGYTF. In DNA, the CDR3 is TGTGCCAGTAGTACCTACAGGGGTGGAATTCTGGTCTATGGCTACACCTTC. The V call is TRBV19, the J call TRBJ1-2; 7 bases fit TRBD1. V was clipped by 4 bases and J by 4 bases; unmatched bases: 15. The CDR3 spans 17 residues. The germline V gene encodes CDR1 LNHDA and CDR2 SQIVND (reference sequence).

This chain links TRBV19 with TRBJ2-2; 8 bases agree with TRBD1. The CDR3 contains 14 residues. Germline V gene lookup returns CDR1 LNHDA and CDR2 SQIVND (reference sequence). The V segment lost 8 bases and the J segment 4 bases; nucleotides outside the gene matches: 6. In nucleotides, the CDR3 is TGTGCCAGTCAGGACAGGGCGGCCACCGGGGAGCTGTTTTTT. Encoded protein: CASQDRAATGELFF.

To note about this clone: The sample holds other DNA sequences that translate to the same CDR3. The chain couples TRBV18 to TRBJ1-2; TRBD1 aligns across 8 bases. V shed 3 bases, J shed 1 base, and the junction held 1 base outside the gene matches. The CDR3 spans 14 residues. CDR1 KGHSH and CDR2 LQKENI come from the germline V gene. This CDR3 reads CASSPGQGNYGYTF. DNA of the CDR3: TGTGCCAGCTCACCTGGACAGGGTAACTATGGCTACACCTTC.

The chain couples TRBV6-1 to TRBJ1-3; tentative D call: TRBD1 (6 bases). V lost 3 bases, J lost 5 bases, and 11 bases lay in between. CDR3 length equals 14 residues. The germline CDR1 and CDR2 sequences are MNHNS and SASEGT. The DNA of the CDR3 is TGTGCCAGCAGTGAGGGGACACAGAGAAACACCATATATTTT. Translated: CASSEGTQRNTIYF.

CDR3 in DNA: TGTGCCAGCTCGTCCGGGACAGGGGAACAGCCCCAGCATTTT. The encoded protein is CASSSGTGEQPQHF. The chain uses TRBV18 and TRBJ1-5, with 10 nucleotides matching TRBD1. The J segment lost 7 bases and the V segment lost 6 bases, leaving 6 bases of the junction unmatched. The CDR3 totals 14 residues. CDR1 and CDR2 from the germline V gene are KGHSH and LQKENI.

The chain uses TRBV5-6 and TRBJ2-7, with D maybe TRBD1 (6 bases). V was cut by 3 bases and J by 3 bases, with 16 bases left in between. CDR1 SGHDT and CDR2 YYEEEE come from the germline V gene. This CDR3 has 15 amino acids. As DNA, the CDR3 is TGTGCCAGCAGCTCTATAACAGGGATAGTCTACGAGCAGTACTTC. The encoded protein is CASSSITGIVYEQYF.